This T cell receptor (beta chain) stems from a study of cytomegalovirus exposure and HLA in healthy donors (dated by TCRdb to the late 2010s). With regard to the full study: According to an earlier analysis of 587 of the donors, about 179 million T cells yielded roughly 110 million unique TCR beta sequences and more than 250 Gb of sequence data. Every discovery cohort repertoire had been produced on one sequencing platform. The study profiled the T cell repertoires of hundreds of subjects by immunosequencing and related them to cytomegalovirus serostatus. A later analysis re-examined previously published TCR beta repertoires from 610 or so donors and added high-resolution HLA genotyping to investigate patterns of TCR occurrence. The study aimed to test whether cataloging public T cell receptors could reveal signatures of past pathogen exposure. Class I and class II HLA loci were covered by the typing at four-digit resolution. An early release covering roughly 640 HLA-typed donors comprised about 300 gigabases of sequencing data and some 79 million unique TCR sequences. On average, 235,054 unique TCR beta nucleotide sequences were sequenced per donor among some 430 genotyped donors of the cohort, with roughly 20% of those sequences being non-productive. Besides the first cohort of 666 subjects, a separate validation cohort made up of roughly 130 different subjects was used. To decide whether each TCR beta V gene segment behaved as functional or pseudogenic, an earlier analysis of some 570 of the donors relied on high-throughput TCR beta sequencing. In a later genetic analysis, genome-wide SNP genotypes for about three fifths of the roughly 670 donors were used, and that subset was treated as a discovery cohort. To predict cytomegalovirus infection status, the study brought together high-throughput TCR immunosequencing, statistical association of individual TCRs with disease status, and machine learning. The later analysis used no new phenotypic data to find candidate immune exposures, relying instead on TCR beta sequences and their occurrence across donors. The number of typed donors differed by locus: roughly 629-630 for A, B, C, DRB1 and DQB1; some 500 for DQA1; 600 to 610 for DPA1; and around 470 for DPB1. Alongside the repertoire data, information on donor age, sex, ethnicity and CMV serostatus was compiled. About 5 DR-DQ haplotypes were handled as single units for association and clustering, since linkage in the cohort was strong. Of the approximately 400 genotyped donors, approximately 83% fell in the genetic ancestry cluster associated with self-reported Caucasian donors. General conclusions and limits of the study: The classifier was reported to diagnose cytomegalovirus status with high specificity and sensitivity in both the original cohort and the validation cohort. In a later analysis, some 18,000 TCR beta sequences were associated with specific HLA alleles at a false discovery rate of 0.05. In a later genetic analysis, a missense DCLRE1C variant was associated with V-gene and J-gene trimming of TCR beta chains, and the association was replicated in an independent cohort. According to a later analysis, TCR association rates differed among HLA loci, with DRB1 alleles showing the most associated TCRs and HLA-C alleles showing the fewest. Broadly in line with IMGT annotations, most TCR beta V segments showed up in productive rearrangements about 87% or about 30% of the time in an earlier analysis of several hundred of the donors. CMV serostatus was the only immune exposure information available for the cohort. Correlated functional status among segregating V segments might reflect linkage disequilibrium, but an unknown experimental factor could not be ruled out. Presence/absence analyses assumed roughly uniform sequencing depth across donors, an assumption that may not hold. Only TCR beta chains were sequenced in this cohort, and the absence of alpha or paired-chain data limited detectable features. The sequencing pipeline was judged likely to have produced a cluster of highly shared sequence variants as a technical artifact. While some public TCRs were present in many individuals, most TCR sequences turned up only very rarely across donors. The earlier analysis of 587 of the donors excluded some 15 rarely observed V segments, including chromosome 9 orphons, because counts were too low. Because HLA typing was missing for some donors at each locus, association tests included only the typed subset. When HLA alleles, especially DR and DQ, strongly co-occurred, TCR associations were difficult to assign to individual alleles. It was suggested by the authors that the approach could potentially be generalized to other disease states and immunological phenotypes. Compared with equally common non-associated chains, HLA-associated TCR beta chains in a later analysis were more clonally expanded and had lower generation probabilities. The study listed approximately 150 TCR beta chains as associated with cytomegalovirus. According to a later genetic analysis, donors in an Asian-associated ancestry cluster had fewer N-insertions in productive TCRs than the approximately 670-donor mean. Several of the top co-occurrence clusters appeared to be linked to parvovirus B19, influenza, CMV and Epstein-Barr virus, according to a later analysis. In vitro tests confirmed that a few of the cytomegalovirus-associated TCR beta chains recognize cytomegalovirus antigens. According to a later analysis, most CMV-associated TCR beta chains appeared to be HLA-restricted, and the HLA associations seemed to be driven largely by CMV exposure. A further reported finding was that TCR beta sequences accurately predicted the HLA-A and HLA-B alleles for most subjects in the first cohort.

The cohort consisted of approximately 670 healthy bone marrow donors. At the time of sampling, all cohort members were nominally healthy, though unrecorded immune exposures were likely present. The donor was CMV seronegative and belonged to the group of roughly 330 seronegative cohort members. Every donor gave a peripheral blood sample, and the peripheral blood mononuclear cells from that sample were used for TCR beta sequencing. Genomic DNA was extracted from the blood cell samples with the Qiagen DNeasy Blood Extraction Kit. Of note for this clone: It has no known antigen specificity. No quality values exist for individual bases; no much larger clone is one base distant.

The library was produced with the immunoSEQ multiplex PCR assay. For the multiplex PCR, a mixture combining 60 forward primers for TCR Vbeta segments and 13 reverse primers for TCR Jbeta segments was used. The CDR3 region of rearranged TCR beta genes was amplified from genomic DNA by a multiplex PCR assay. The Illumina HiSeq System was used to sequence the amplified TCR beta libraries as 87-base-pair reads. The authors' pipeline ran thus. In a later analysis, tens of millions of unique TCR beta chains were counted across the approximately 670 repertoires, and roughly 10 million of these chains were shared by at least two donors. To remove PCR and sequencing errors, raw reads were error-corrected and collapsed into unique sequences using a nearest-neighbor algorithm that merged closely related sequences. Alignment of CDR3 sequences to IMGT reference sequences was used to assign V, D and J gene segments. Each retained sequence needed at least a six-nucleotide match to both a V gene segment and a J gene segment. Rearrangements were called productive when the CDR3 lacked stop codons and stayed in frame with V and J; all others were non-productive. Following IMGT convention, CDR3 was defined as the stretch from the second conserved V-encoded cysteine to the conserved J-encoded phenylalanine. The earlier analysis of 587 of the donors excluded sequences that lacked an unambiguous match to a single V gene segment. An earlier analysis of several hundred of the donors called V segments functional above 56.7% productive rearrangements and segregating when the between-donor standard deviation exceeded 5%. A statistical classification framework was developed to diagnose cytomegalovirus status using the catalog of TCR beta chain sequences. V and J gene assignment, in a later analysis, came from comparing TCR nucleotide sequences with IMGT/GENE-DB human TR gene sequences. Using the TCRdist pipeline, a later analysis assigned CDR3 sequences along with most-parsimonious VDJ recombination scenarios. A later analysis defined each TCR beta chain by its CDR3 amino acid sequence plus V-gene family, and excluded reads lacking a unique V-gene family. A later analysis removed 500 to 600 highly shared, low-generation-probability nucleotide sequences to deal with suspected cross-contamination and a sequencing artifact. In a later analysis, a clonal expansion index was calculated for each public chain from normalized within-repertoire ranks of inferred template counts. Generation probabilities in a later analysis came from a VDJ recombination model fitted to out-of-frame rearrangements, and those results were checked against IGoR. A later analysis scored TCR-TCR, TCR-HLA and TCR-CMV co-occurrence with hypergeometric tests, applying a repertoire-size bias correction to TCR pairs. False discovery rates were estimated in a later analysis by permuting HLA or CMV assignments 20 times. A later analysis grouped co-occurring TCRs with DBSCAN, adding TCRdist sequence similarity when clustering within HLA-allele-positive subsets. Co-occurrence clustering excluded repertoires with fewer than 30,000 or more than 120,000 public chains, plus five with anomalous nucleotide sharing. Not all clones reach the TCRdb copy of this immuneACCESS table, which keeps in-frame sequences only. Checked studies attribute under half of the gap to unresolved V genes and leave the rest unexplained. That table supplies the V and J calls and clone size; D and trimming were determined from the DNA. The sample table holds 150,000 to 200,000 clones, of which about 72% were seen once. Together, the top ten hold about 1.6% of the sample.

Sequenced sample: PBMCs. The TCR was taken from a girl aged 5 to 17 in good health and CMV-seronegative.

The CDR3 region reads CASSPDYRGRGGYTF. In nucleotide form, the sequence is TGTGCCAGCAGTCCTGACTACAGGGGGCGAGGTGGCTACACCTTC. The chain links TRBV6-4 with TRBJ1-2; the junction holds 9 bases that match TRBD1. The CDR3 runs 15 residues from the cysteine to the phenylalanine. The kept DNA is CDR3 alone, 45 bases in frame from the first base. V trim: 5 bases; J trim: 7 bases; unmatched bases: 11. CDR1 is given as MRHNA and CDR2 as SNTAGT, both from the germline V gene.